This T cell receptor (beta chain) derives from a study of control samples from healthy donors and cancer patients. Assay used: immunoSEQ multiplex PCR; TCRdb lists only in-frame clones, some missing. The repertoire includes 150,000 to 180,000 clones, around 95% of them detected once, and about 5.2% sits in the top ten. Germline-derived CDR1 and CDR2 are WNHNN and SYGVQD (reference sequence). V shed 5 bases and J 5 bases; nucleotides not matched to a gene: 8. This CDR3 comprises 14 residues. The sample taken for sequencing was blood. The origin of this receptor is a man in his forties in good health. The chain has TRBV10-1 and TRBJ2-5; 7 positions agree with TRBD2. The CDR3 sequence is CASSPAGVWETQYF. CDR3 coding DNA: TGCGCCAGCAGTCCGGCGGGGGTGTGGGAGACCCAGTACTTC.